This T cell receptor (beta chain) emerged from a study of OX40 agonist ivuxolimab in advanced cancers. Study-wide background: The patients received ivuxolimab by intravenous route every 2 weeks at 0.01 to 10 mg/kg.

Clones were read by immunoSEQ multiplex PCR, and TCRdb kept only the in-frame ones, dropping some. Of around 20,000 clones listed, around 86% are singletons. Study results and limitations: Both CD4+ and CD8+ T cell populations in blood had undergone clonal expansion by week 6 at 0.1 to 3.0 mg/kg. Expanded clones tended on average to be more numerous among CD8+ T cells than CD4+.

This clone was seen just once. Its antigen remains unknown. The specimen was CD4+ or CD8+ T cells sorted from blood, collected in a trial of the OX40 agonist ivuxolimab. This sequence was found in an adult with an advanced solid tumor such as melanoma, head and neck, liver or kidney cancer.

DNA for the CDR3: TGTGCCAGCAGCCCCTCCCTGGGGGGCGCATATGGCTACACCTTC. This codes for CASSPSLGGAYGYTF. J is TRBJ1-2 and V is TRBV11-1; D perhaps matches TRBD1 (6 bases). Germline V lookup: CDR1 SGHAT, CDR2 FQDESV (reference sequence). This CDR3 is built from 15 residues. Trimming took 5 bases from V and 5 from J, leaving 18 bases between them.